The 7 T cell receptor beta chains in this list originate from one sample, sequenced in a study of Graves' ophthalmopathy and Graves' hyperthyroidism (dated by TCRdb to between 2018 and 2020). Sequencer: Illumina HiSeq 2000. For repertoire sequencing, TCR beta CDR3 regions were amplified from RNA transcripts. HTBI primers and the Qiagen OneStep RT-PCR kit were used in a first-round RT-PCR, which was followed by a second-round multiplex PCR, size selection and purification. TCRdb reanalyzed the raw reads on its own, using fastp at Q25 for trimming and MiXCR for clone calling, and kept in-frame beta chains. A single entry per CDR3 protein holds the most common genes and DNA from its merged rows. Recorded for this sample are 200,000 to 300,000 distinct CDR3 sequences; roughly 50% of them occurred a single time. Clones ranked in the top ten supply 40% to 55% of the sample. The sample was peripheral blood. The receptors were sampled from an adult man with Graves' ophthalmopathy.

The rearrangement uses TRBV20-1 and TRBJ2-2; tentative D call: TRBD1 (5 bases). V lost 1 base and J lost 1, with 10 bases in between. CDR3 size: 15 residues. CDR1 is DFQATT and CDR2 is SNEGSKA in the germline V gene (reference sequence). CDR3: CSARAGALNTGELFF. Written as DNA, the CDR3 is TGCAGTGCTAGAGCTGGGGCCCTGAACACCGGGGAGCTGTTTTTT.

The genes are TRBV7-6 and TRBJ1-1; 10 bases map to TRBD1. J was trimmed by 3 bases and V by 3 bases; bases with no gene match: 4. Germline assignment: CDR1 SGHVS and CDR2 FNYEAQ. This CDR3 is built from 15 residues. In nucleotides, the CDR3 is TGTGCCAGCAGCTTTGCTGGGACAGGGGACACTGAAGCTTTCTTT. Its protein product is CASSFAGTGDTEAFF. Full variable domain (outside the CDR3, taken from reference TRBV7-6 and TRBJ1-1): GAGVSQSPRYKVTKRGQDVALRCDPISGHVSLYWYRQALGQGPEFLTYFNYEAQQDKSGLPNDRFSAERPEGSISTLTIQRTEQRDSAMYRCASSFAGTGDTEAFFGQGTRLTVV.

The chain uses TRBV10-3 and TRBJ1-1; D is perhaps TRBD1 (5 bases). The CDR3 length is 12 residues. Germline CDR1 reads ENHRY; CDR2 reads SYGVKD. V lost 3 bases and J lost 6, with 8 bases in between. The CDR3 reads CAISDWGSEAFF. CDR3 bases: TGTGCCATCAGTGACTGGGGCTCTGAAGCTTTCTTT.

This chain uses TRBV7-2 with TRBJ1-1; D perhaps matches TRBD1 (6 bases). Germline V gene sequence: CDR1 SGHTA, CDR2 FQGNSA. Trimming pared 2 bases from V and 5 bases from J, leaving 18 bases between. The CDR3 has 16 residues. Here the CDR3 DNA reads TGTGCCAGCAGCTTAACCCCGCAGGGGCCGAGGACTGAAGCTTTCTTT. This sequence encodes CASSLTPQGPRTEAFF.

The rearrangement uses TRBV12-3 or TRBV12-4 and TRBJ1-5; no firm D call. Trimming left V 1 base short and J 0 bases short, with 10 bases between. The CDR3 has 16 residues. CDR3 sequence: CASSLGGLTSNQPQHF. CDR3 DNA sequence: TGTGCCAGCAGTTTAGGGGGATTGACTAGCAATCAGCCCCAGCATTTT.

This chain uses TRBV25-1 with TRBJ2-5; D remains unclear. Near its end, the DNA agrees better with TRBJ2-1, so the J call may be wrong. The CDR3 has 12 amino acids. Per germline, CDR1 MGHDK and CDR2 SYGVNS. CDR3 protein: CASSRIYNEQFF. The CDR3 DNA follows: TGTGCCAGCAGTCGCATCTACAATGAGCAGTTCTTC.

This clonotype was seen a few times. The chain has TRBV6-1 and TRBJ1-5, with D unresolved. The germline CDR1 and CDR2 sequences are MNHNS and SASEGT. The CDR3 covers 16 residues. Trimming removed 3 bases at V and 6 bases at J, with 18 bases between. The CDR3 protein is CASSEEPSLQLQPQHF. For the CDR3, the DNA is TGTGCCAGCAGTGAGGAGCCCAGCTTGCAACTTCAGCCCCAGCATTTT.